This T cell receptor beta chain was sequenced in a study of blood T cell repertoires in COVID-19. Resolution of symptoms, clearance, or two negative PCRs was present in recovered Cohort 3 donors. The germline gives CDR1 MNHNS, CDR2 SASEGT. V shed 1 base, J shed 4 bases, and the junction held 12 bases outside the gene matches. CDR3 size: 18 residues. The method was immunoSEQ multiplex PCR; TCRdb's version includes in-frame clones alone and lacks a portion of them. The sample lists around 250,000 clones, around 86% occurring once. This sequence was found in a woman in her 50s who had recovered from COVID-19. Material for sequencing was PBMCs or T cells enriched from blood (not recorded which). V usage is TRBV6-1 and J usage is TRBJ2-1, with TRBD2 identical over 8 bases. This chain's CDR3 is CASSEEIGIAGLYNEQFF. The CDR3 DNA follows: TGTGCCAGCAGTGAAGAGATCGGGATAGCGGGACTTTACAATGAGCAGTTCTTC.